Following are 20 T cell receptor beta chains from one sample sequenced in a study of OX40 agonist ivuxolimab in advanced cancers. This table comes from immunoSEQ multiplex PCR, and its TCRdb copy is limited to in-frame clones, with some not included. This table holds some 21,000 clones, more than 75% found once. Sequenced material: CD4+ or CD8+ T cells sorted from blood, taken in a trial of the OX40 agonist ivuxolimab. The receptors come from an adult with an advanced solid tumor such as melanoma, head and neck, liver or kidney cancer.

The rearrangement joins TRBV19 to TRBJ1-1, with TRBD1 as a possible D gene (6 bases). The CDR3 is 13 residues long. V lost 7 bases and J lost 6, with 15 bases in between. The V gene's germline CDR1 is LNHDA and CDR2 SQIVND (reference sequence). The CDR3 spells CASTTDSLPEAFF. CDR3 nucleotide sequence: TGTGCCAGTACAACGGACAGTCTCCCTGAAGCTTTCTTT.

J is TRBJ2-1 and V is TRBV11-2; D may be TRBD1 or TRBD2 (5 bases each). Germline CDR1 and CDR2: SGHAT and FQNNGV. V was clipped by 5 bases and J by 0 bases, with 11 bases between them. This CDR3 comprises 15 residues. The CDR3 nucleotides read TGTGCCAGCAGCCTCGGGGCTAGCTCCTACAATGAGCAGTTCTTC. The encoded protein is CASSLGASSYNEQFF.

The gene calls are TRBV4-3 and TRBJ1-2, with 9 bases aligning to TRBD1. Germline V gene lookup returns CDR1 LGHNA and CDR2 YSLEER. J was trimmed by 8 bases and V by 2 bases; bases with no gene match: 12. There are 16 residues in the CDR3. The CDR3: CASSQYLLQGAQGYTF. The CDR3 nucleotides are TGCGCCAGCAGCCAATACCTTTTACAGGGGGCTCAGGGCTACACCTTC.

This rearrangement joins TRBV9 to TRBJ2-3; 9 nucleotides line up with TRBD2. J lost 6 bases, V lost 4 bases, and 12 bases had no gene match. The CDR3 is 16 residues long. The germline V gene has CDR1 SGDLS and CDR2 YYNGEE. The CDR3 loop reads CASSPRSSGGSDTQYF. The CDR3 DNA follows: TGTGCCAGCAGCCCCCGGAGTAGCGGGGGCTCGGATACGCAGTATTTT.

This rearrangement joins TRBV29-1 to TRBJ2-2; TRBD2 matches at 9 bases. V trimming: 3 bases; J trimming: 4 bases; junction bases outside the gene matches: 9. Germline assignment: CDR1 SQVTM and CDR2 ANQGSEA. The CDR3 has 16 amino acids. This chain's CDR3 is CSVDSGVRGGTGELFF. Written as DNA, the CDR3 is TGCAGCGTTGACTCTGGGGTGCGGGGGGGCACCGGGGAGCTGTTTTTT.

V gene TRBV6-5 combines with J gene TRBJ1-5; D call uncertain. V was trimmed by 7 bases and J by 4 bases, leaving 17 bases between them. The length of the CDR3 is 15 residues. Germline V CDR1 and CDR2: MNHEY, SVGAGI. The CDR3 bases are TGTGCCAGCACCCCCTCCGTGCTACCTAATCAGCCCCAGCATTTT. Its translation is CASTPSVLPNQPQHF.

This chain uses TRBV9 with TRBJ2-2, with D perhaps matching TRBD1 (6 bases). The CDR3 spans 16 residues. V was pared by 4 bases and J by 5 bases, with 18 bases between. Germline V lookup: CDR1 SGDLS, CDR2 YYNGEE. The CDR3 here is CASSPRTVIRTGELFF. CDR3 bases: TGTGCCAGCAGCCCGCGGACAGTAATTCGGACCGGGGAGCTGTTTTTT. Looking up the rest from reference TRBV9 and TRBJ2-2 gives the full variable domain: DSGVTQTPKHLITATGQRVTLRCSPRSGDLSVYWYQQSLDQGLQFLIQYYNGEERAKGNILERFSAQQFPDLHSELNLSSLELGDSALYFCASSPRTVIRTGELFFGEGSRLTVL.

This clone is a singleton in its sample. CDR3 residues: CASSDRVVGYEQYF. The CDR3 DNA sequence: TGTGCCAGCAGTGATCGTGTTGTAGGGTACGAGCAGTACTTC. The V gene is TRBV25-1, the J gene TRBJ2-7; no clear D. Trimming took off 3 bases at V and 4 bases at J, with 13 bases between the two ends. This CDR3 comprises 14 residues. Per germline, CDR1 MGHDK and CDR2 SYGVNS.

CDR3 sequence reads: CASSLGDRQMNTEAFF. In nucleotides, the CDR3 is TGCGCCAGCAGCTTGGGGGACAGACAAATGAACACTGAAGCTTTCTTT. The chain carries TRBV5-1 and TRBJ1-1; 7 bases map to TRBD1. The ends lost 0 bases at V and 0 bases at J; junction bases unmatched: 5. The CDR3 runs to 16 residues. From germline, CDR1 is SGHRS and CDR2 YFSETQ.

CDR3 sequence (DNA): TGTGCCAGCAGCGTAGCCCGGGCTAACACTGAAGCTTTCTTT. Translated: CASSVARANTEAFF. This chain connects TRBV9 to TRBJ1-1; D is unclear. V was shortened by 0 bases and J by 2 bases, with 8 bases between the two germline ends. CDR1 and CDR2 from the germline V gene are SGDLS and YYNGEE. This CDR3 region has 14 residues.

This chain links TRBV6-5 with TRBJ2-7; TRBD2 might be the D (6 bases). Trimming removed 5 bases at V and 5 bases at J, with 13 bases between. Germline lookup yields CDR1 MNHEY and CDR2 SVGAGI. This CDR3 is built from 13 residues. The DNA for the CDR3 is TGTGCCAGCAGTATGGGACTGGGGGACGAGCAGTACTTC. Protein: CASSMGLGDEQYF.

This rearrangement joins TRBV6-5 to TRBJ2-7; a weak D match, TRBD2 (5 bases). The length of the CDR3 is 13 residues. V dropped 5 bases and J dropped 1 base, with 9 bases sitting between them. The germline gives CDR1 MNHEY, CDR2 SVGAGI. The CDR3 loop is CASSIEGSYEQYF. CDR3 bases: TGTGCCAGCAGTATTGAGGGATCCTACGAGCAGTACTTC.

CDR3 in amino acids: CASSFSGGSGNTIYF. The CDR3 DNA follows: TGTGCCAGCAGCTTCTCGGGGGGCTCTGGAAACACCATATATTTT. The V call is TRBV6-6, the J call TRBJ1-3; weak D call: TRBD1 (5 bases). The V gene lost 6 bases and the J gene lost 0 bases, with 12 bases spanning the gap. Germline lookup yields CDR1 MNHNY and CDR2 SVGAGI (reference sequence). The CDR3 has 15 amino acids.

This clone occurred a few times. The rearrangement uses TRBV5-3 and TRBJ2-1; D is possibly TRBD1 or TRBD2 (5 bases each). TRBV5-3 is recorded as an ORF, its role being uncertain. Trimming cost V 8 bases and J 4 bases, with 19 bases left between them. There are 15 residues in the CDR3. CDR3 amino acids: CASSQERGAYNEQFF. In DNA, the CDR3 is TGTGCCAGCAGCCAAGAGAGGGGAGCTTACAATGAGCAGTTCTTC.

In this sample, this clone is medium-sized (0.01 to 0.1%). The rearrangement uses TRBV7-2 and TRBJ2-7; TRBD1 or TRBD2 may be the D gene (5 bases each). Germline V gene data show CDR1 as SGHTA and CDR2 as FQGNSA. Deletions cut 5 bases from V and 2 bases from J, with 16 bases between. This CDR3 is built from 15 residues. The CDR3 region has the DNA TGTGCCAGCAGCGAACTCGGGGCAGTAGCCTACGAGCAGTACTTC. Translating it yields CASSELGAVAYEQYF.

V usage is TRBV9 and J usage is TRBJ2-5, with D maybe TRBD2 (7 bases). In germline, CDR1 is SGDLS, CDR2 YYNGEE. The CDR3 consists of 17 residues. The V and J ends lost 4 bases and 2 bases respectively, with 21 bases between them. The CDR3 DNA is TGTGCCAGCAGCCCGAGGGAAGGGGGGGTTCTTCAAGAGACCCAGTACTTC. It is translated as CASSPREGGVLQETQYF.

The V and J genes are TRBV11-3 and TRBJ2-2; TRBD1 matches at 7 bases. CDR1 SGHNT and CDR2 YENEEA come from the germline V gene. Unmatched junction bases numbered 5, after V lost 1 base and J lost 0 bases. CDR3 size: 17 residues. CDR3 DNA sequence: TGTGCCAGCAGCTTAGGGCAGGGACAGTCGAACACCGGGGAGCTGTTTTTT. Translated, it gives CASSLGQGQSNTGELFF.

The chain's CDR3 is CASSLARGELFF. The CDR3 DNA is TGTGCCAGCAGTCTTGCACGCGGGGAGCTGTTTTTT. V is TRBV5-4 and J is TRBJ2-2; the D is unclear. The germline gives CDR1 SGHNT, CDR2 YYREEE (reference sequence). This CDR3 is built from 12 residues. With 5 bases removed from V and 7 bases from J, the gap between germline ends came to 9 bases.

The chain carries TRBV4-3 and TRBJ2-7; D remains ambiguous. V was clipped by 0 bases and J by 2 bases, with 11 bases between them. The CDR3 runs 15 residues. Germline CDR1 LGHNA, CDR2 YSLEER. CDR3 bases: TGCGCCAGCAGCCAAGATATTGACCGAACCTACGAGCAGTACTTC. It is translated as CASSQDIDRTYEQYF.

The chain couples TRBV27 to TRBJ1-1, with 7 bases aligning to TRBD1. The CDR3 loop spans 15 amino acids. Germline V gene sequence: CDR1 MNHEY, CDR2 SMNVEV (reference sequence). V was pared by 4 bases and J by 1 base, with 6 bases of the junction left unmatched. The CDR3 DNA reads TGTGCCAGCAGTTCCCACAGGGGTACGAACACTGAAGCTTTCTTT. It yields the protein CASSSHRGTNTEAFF.